This T cell receptor (beta chain) was sequenced during a study of blood T cell repertoires in COVID-19. This CDR3 region has 15 residues. Germline CDR1 and CDR2: SEHNR and FQNEAQ (reference sequence). The junction had 9 bases not matched to a gene; V was cut back by 0 bases and J by 10 bases. Produced via immunoSEQ multiplex PCR; TCRdb's table is partial and in-frame only. The profile shows under 300,000 clones, 85% to 90% of them singletons. The chain joins TRBV7-9 to TRBJ2-1; 7 nucleotides line up with TRBD2. Sequencing was carried out using PBMCs or T cells enriched from blood (not recorded which). This receptor was identified in a woman in her sixties in a cohort exposed to, infected with or recovered from COVID-19 (not recorded which). The CDR3 here is CASSLATGGPGEQFF. CDR3 DNA: TGTGCCAGCAGCTTAGCCACGGGAGGCCCTGGGGAGCAGTTCTTC.